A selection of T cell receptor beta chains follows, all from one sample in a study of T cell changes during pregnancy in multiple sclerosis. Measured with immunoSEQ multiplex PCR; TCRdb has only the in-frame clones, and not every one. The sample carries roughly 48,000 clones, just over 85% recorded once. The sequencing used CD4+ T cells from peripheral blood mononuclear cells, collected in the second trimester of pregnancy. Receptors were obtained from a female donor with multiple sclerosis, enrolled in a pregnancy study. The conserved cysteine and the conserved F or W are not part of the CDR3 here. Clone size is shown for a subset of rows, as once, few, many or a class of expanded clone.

ASSPEGSLEGENGYT . TRBV11-1 15
ASSLGGSGNEQF . TRBV7-2 12
ASTAGGYNEQF . TRBV6-1 11
ASQRESISWRD . TRBV2 11
ASSDSTAGGYNEQF once TRBV6-4 14
ASSFPDGSAGEQY . TRBV28 13
ASSGPQGVDGYT once TRBV2 12
ASSFGLAGVRAYEQY . TRBV5-5 15
ASSPYGREETQY few TRBV7-2 12
ASSELGENTEAF . TRBV10-2 12
ASSLRLAKGETQY . TRBV11-2 13
ASARREDYEQF once TRBV6-5 11
ASSLDRTSGRADTQY . TRBV7-8 15
ASSLMVAGWYHNEQF . TRBV5-4 15